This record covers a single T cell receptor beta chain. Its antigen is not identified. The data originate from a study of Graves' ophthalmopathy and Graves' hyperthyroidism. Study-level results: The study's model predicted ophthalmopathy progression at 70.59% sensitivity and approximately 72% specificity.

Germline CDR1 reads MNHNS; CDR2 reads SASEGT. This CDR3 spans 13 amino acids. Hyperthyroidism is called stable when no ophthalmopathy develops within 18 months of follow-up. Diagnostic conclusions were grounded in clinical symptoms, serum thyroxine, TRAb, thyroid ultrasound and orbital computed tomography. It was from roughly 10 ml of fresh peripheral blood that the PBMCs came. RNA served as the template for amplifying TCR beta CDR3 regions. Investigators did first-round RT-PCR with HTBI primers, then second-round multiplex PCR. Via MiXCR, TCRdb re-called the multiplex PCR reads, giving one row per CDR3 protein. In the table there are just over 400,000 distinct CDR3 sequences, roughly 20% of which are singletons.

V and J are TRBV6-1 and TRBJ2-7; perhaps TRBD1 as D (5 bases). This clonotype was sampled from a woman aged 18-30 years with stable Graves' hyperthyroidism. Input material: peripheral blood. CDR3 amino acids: CASSRVAGYEQYF. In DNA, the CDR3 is TGTGCGTCGTCCAGGGTAGCCGGCTACGAGCAGTACTTC.